This is a list of T cell receptor beta chains from one sample in a study of blood T cell repertoires in COVID-19. Some clones are missing from TCRdb's copy, which holds only in-frame ones; the method was immunoSEQ multiplex PCR. The table shows hundreds of thousands of clones, with about 88% occurring only once. Input material: PBMCs or T cells enriched from blood (not recorded which). All receptors come from a woman aged 30 to 39 who had recovered from COVID-19. The CDR3 runs from the conserved cysteine through the conserved F or W. D genes are given only for firm matches. Where a row states a size, it is once, few, many or the class of an expanded clone; other rows omit it.

clone size,D gene,J gene,V gene,CDR3 protein,CDR3 DNA
-,-,TRBJ1-6,TRBV30,CATNGRGSPLHF,TGTGCCACTAACGGGAGGGGTTCACCCCTCCACTTT
-,-,TRBJ2-7,TRBV27,CASSSEGQAPSYEQYF,TGTGCCAGCAGTTCCGAGGGTCAGGCCCCTTCCTACGAGCAGTACTTC
once,TRBD1,TRBJ2-1,TRBV5-1,CASSFYFGTDNEQFF,TGCGCCAGCAGCTTTTATTTTGGGACAGACAATGAGCAGTTCTTC
once,-,TRBJ1-1,TRBV7-9,CASRGSKGEGIEAFF,TGTGCCAGCAGGGGATCAAAGGGGGAAGGTATCGAAGCTTTCTTT
once,-,TRBJ2-7,TRBV28,CASSRKYEQYF,TGTGCCAGCAGTCGTAAATACGAGCAGTACTTC
-,TRBD1,TRBJ1-1,TRBV4-2,CASAGTGGTEAFF,TGTGCCAGTGCGGGGACAGGGGGCACTGAAGCTTTCTTT
-,TRBD2,TRBJ2-1,TRBV7-9,CASSPAVASSGGPYNEQFF,TGTGCCAGCAGCCCCGCCGTCGCGTCTAGCGGGGGGCCCTACAATGAGCAGTTCTTC
-,-,TRBJ1-2,TRBV11-2,CASSLDSGHTNYGYTF,TGTGCCAGCAGCTTAGATTCGGGACACACTAACTATGGCTACACCTTC
-,-,TRBJ1-5,TRBV12-2,CASRPRDRGNNQPQHF,TGTGCAAGTCGCCCTAGGGACAGGGGCAACAATCAGCCCCAGCATTTT
-,-,TRBJ1-5,TRBV6-5,CASRLSTGQPQHF,TGTGCCAGCAGGTTAAGTACGGGTCAGCCCCAGCATTTT
-,TRBD2,TRBJ2-3,TRBV9,CASSPGLAGDTQYF,TGTGCCAGCAGCCCAGGACTAGCGGGAGATACGCAGTATTTT
once,-,TRBJ1-2,TRBV21-1,CASSKKGGQGYGYTF,TGTGCCAGCAGCAAAAAGGGCGGACAGGGGTATGGCTACACCTTC
-,-,TRBJ2-7,TRBV27,CASSLGGYEQYF,TGTGCCAGCAGTTTAGGAGGTTACGAGCAGTACTTC
-,-,TRBJ1-2,TRBV19,CASSKQGDGYTF,TGTGCCAGTAGTAAACAGGGAGATGGCTACACCTTC
once,-,TRBJ1-2,TRBV7-2,CASSLSVNYGYTF,TGTGCCAGCAGCTTAAGCGTCAACTATGGCTACACCTTC
few,-,TRBJ1-5,TRBV27,CASSFNSNQPQHF,TGTGCCAGCAGTTTTAATAGCAATCAGCCCCAGCATTTT
-,TRBD2,TRBJ2-3,TRBV7-9,CASSLASGTVSDTQYF,TGTGCCAGCAGCTTAGCTAGCGGGACGGTATCAGATACGCAGTATTTT
-,TRBD1,TRBJ2-5,TRBV7-3,CASSLPGTGGTQYF,TGTGCCAGCAGCTTACCCGGGACAGGGGGGACCCAGTACTTC
-,-,TRBJ1-5,TRBV15,CATSRDHYGQGQPQHF,TGTGCCACCAGCAGAGATCATTACGGCCAGGGGCAGCCCCAGCATTTT
once,-,TRBJ1-2,TRBV19,CASSTQFGENGKYGYTF,TGTGCCAGTAGTACCCAATTTGGGGAGAACGGAAAATATGGCTACACCTTC
few,TRBD2,TRBJ2-5,TRBV7-9,CATDPAGGQETQYF,TGTGCCACAGACCCCGCGGGGGGTCAAGAGACCCAGTACTTC
once,-,TRBJ1-4,TRBV7-6,CASSLEVPTASNEKLFF,TGTGCCAGCAGCTTAGAGGTCCCGACAGCAAGTAATGAAAAACTGTTTTTT
-,-,TRBJ1-3,TRBV2,CASSQNSGNTIYF,TGTGCCAGCAGCCAGAACTCTGGAAACACCATATATTTT
-,-,TRBJ1-2,TRBV20-1,CSVLENYGYTF,TGCAGCGTGCTAGAAAACTATGGCTACACCTTC
-,-,TRBJ1-2,TRBV18,CASSPMDSNYGYTF,TGTGCCAGCTCACCTATGGACAGTAACTATGGCTACACCTTC
-,-,TRBJ1-1,TRBV20-1,CSASQATEAFF,TGCAGTGCTAGCCAGGCCACTGAAGCTTTCTTT
-,-,TRBJ1-3,TRBV11-2,CASSPSGNTIYF,TGTGCCAGCAGCCCCTCGGGAAACACCATATATTTT
-,-,TRBJ1-1,TRBV5-4,CASSFQGGNTEAFF,TGTGCCAGCAGCTTCCAGGGAGGGAACACTGAAGCTTTCTTT
-,-,TRBJ1-4,TRBV2,CASSELGRVNTEKLFF,TGTGCCAGCAGTGAATTGGGCAGGGTGAATACGGAAAAACTGTTTTTT
-,TRBD1,TRBJ1-2,TRBV28,CASRNPGQGYGYTF,TGTGCCAGCAGAAATCCGGGACAGGGCTATGGCTACACCTTC
-,TRBD1,TRBJ1-4,TRBV19,CASSTGTGRATNEKLFF,TGTGCCAGTAGTACAGGGACAGGAAGAGCAACTAATGAAAAACTGTTTTTT
-,TRBD2,TRBJ2-5,TRBV7-9,CASNFGSSGFQETQYF,TGTGCCAGCAACTTCGGGTCTAGCGGATTCCAAGAGACCCAGTACTTC
-,-,TRBJ1-2,TRBV7-3,CASSLNRGVRYGYTF,TGTGCCAGCAGCTTAAATCGGGGGGTACGATATGGCTACACCTTC
once,TRBD1,TRBJ2-2,TRBV6-5,CASSYQGAVTGELFF,TGTGCCAGCAGTTACCAGGGGGCGGTAACCGGGGAGCTGTTTTTT
-,TRBD1,TRBJ1-2,TRBV5-6,CASSLPGQLYGYTF,TGTGCCAGCAGCTTGCCGGGACAGCTCTATGGCTACACCTTC
once,TRBD2,TRBJ2-1,TRBV4-1,CASSQPSGRRSSYNEQFF,TGCGCCAGCAGCCAGCCTAGCGGGAGGCGAAGCTCCTACAATGAGCAGTTCTTC
-,-,TRBJ2-7,TRBV14,CASSQFLYEQYF,TGTGCCAGCAGCCAATTTCTCTACGAGCAGTACTTC
once,TRBD2,TRBJ2-3,TRBV5-1,CASSLGVRAGGRTDTQYF,TGCGCCAGCAGCCTAGGGGTGAGGGCGGGAGGACGTACAGATACGCAGTATTTT
-,-,TRBJ1-1,TRBV7-6,CASSLLTREGTEAFF,TGTGCCAGCAGCTTATTAACCAGGGAGGGCACTGAAGCTTTCTTT
-,TRBD1,TRBJ1-3,TRBV2,CASSHTGGTGNTIYF,TGTGCCAGCAGTCACACAGGGGGCACTGGAAACACCATATATTTT
once,-,TRBJ1-2,TRBV7-9,CASSRLDRQLYGYTF,TGTGCCAGCAGCCGCCTTGACAGGCAACTATATGGCTACACCTTC
-,TRBD2,TRBJ2-5,TRBV5-1,CASSVAGGQETQYF,TGCGCCAGCAGCGTAGCGGGGGGTCAAGAGACCCAGTACTTC
-,TRBD1,TRBJ1-2,TRBV10-2,CASSESAGGGYGYTF,TGCGCCAGCAGTGAGTCGGCAGGGGGCGGCTATGGCTACACCTTC
-,TRBD2,TRBJ2-3,TRBV5-1,CASSFSGGDGDTQYF,TGCGCCAGCAGCTTTAGCGGGGGGGATGGAGATACGCAGTATTTT
-,-,TRBJ1-6,TRBV27,CASSFSRGSDSPLHF,TGTGCCAGCAGTTTTTCACGGGGGTCGGATTCACCCCTCCACTTT
-,TRBD2,TRBJ2-1,TRBV9,CASSAIAGGVYNEQFF,TGTGCCAGCAGCGCCATAGCGGGAGGTGTCTACAATGAGCAGTTCTTC
-,-,TRBJ2-2,TRBV27,CASRLTTGELFF,TGTGCCAGCAGACTAACCACCGGGGAGCTGTTTTTT